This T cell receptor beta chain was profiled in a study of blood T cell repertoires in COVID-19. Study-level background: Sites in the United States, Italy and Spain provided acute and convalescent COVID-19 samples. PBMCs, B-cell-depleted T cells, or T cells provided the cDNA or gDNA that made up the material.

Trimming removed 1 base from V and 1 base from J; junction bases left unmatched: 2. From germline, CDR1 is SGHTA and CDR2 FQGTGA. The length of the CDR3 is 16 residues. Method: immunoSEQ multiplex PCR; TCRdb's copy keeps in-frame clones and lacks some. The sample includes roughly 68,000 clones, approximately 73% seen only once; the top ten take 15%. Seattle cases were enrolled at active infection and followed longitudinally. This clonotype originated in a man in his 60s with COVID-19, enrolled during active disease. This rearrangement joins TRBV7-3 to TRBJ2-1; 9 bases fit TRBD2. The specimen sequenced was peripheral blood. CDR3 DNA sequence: TGTGCCAGCAGCTTAATAAGCGGGAGGTCCTACAATGAGCAGTTCTTC. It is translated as CASSLISGRSYNEQFF.